Given below is one T cell receptor (beta chain) in context. These data belong to a study of blood T cell repertoires in COVID-19. Background on the study: The study drew acute and convalescent COVID-19 samples from the United States, Italy and Spain. Sample material is recorded as cDNA or gDNA derived from T cells, B-cell-depleted T cells, or PBMCs.

With 5 bases removed from V and 0 bases from J, the gap between germline ends came to 17 bases. Germline CDR1 reads SEHNR; CDR2 reads FQNEAQ (reference sequence). The CDR3 length is 17 residues. Study processing details: Scientists estimated how many nucleated cells there were by amplifying reference gene primers. The method was immunoSEQ multiplex PCR; TCRdb's version includes in-frame clones alone and lacks a portion of them. Clone size and the V and J calls come from that table; the DNA yielded D and trimming. The table records roughly 80,000 clones, around four fifths of them present only once. This chain connects TRBV7-9 to TRBJ2-1; tentative D call: TRBD1 (6 bases). The sequence was collected from a human donor in a cohort sampled during active COVID-19. The sequencing input was peripheral blood. The CDR3 nucleotides are TGTGCCAGCAGCCCCGGGACAAGTACCCGCTCCTACAATGAGCAGTTCTTC. Amino acid sequence: CASSPGTSTRSYNEQFF.